This T cell receptor beta chain originates from a study of blood T cell repertoires in COVID-19. Authors' data handling: Estimated nucleated cell counts came from reference gene primer amplification. The assay was immunoSEQ multiplex PCR, and TCRdb's table has in-frame clones only and misses some. The D gene and trimming were derived from the DNA, and the V and J assignments and clone size from that table. In the table there are about 160,000 clones, 84% of which are singletons. Those enrolled, adults aged roughly 18 to 100 years, came from about two dozen US areas. This CDR3 has 13 amino acids. V dropped 9 bases and J dropped 5 bases, with 15 bases sitting between them. Germline CDR1 reads KGHDR; CDR2 reads SFDVKD.

This receptor was obtained from a woman aged 50 to 60 who had recovered from COVID-19. The sample taken for sequencing was PBMCs or T cells enriched from blood (not recorded which). This sequence joins TRBV24-1 and TRBJ1-2, with D perhaps TRBD1 (6 bases). CDR3 residues: CATASDRQYGYTF. CDR3 nucleotide sequence: TGTGCCACCGCAAGCGACAGGCAGTATGGCTACACCTTC.